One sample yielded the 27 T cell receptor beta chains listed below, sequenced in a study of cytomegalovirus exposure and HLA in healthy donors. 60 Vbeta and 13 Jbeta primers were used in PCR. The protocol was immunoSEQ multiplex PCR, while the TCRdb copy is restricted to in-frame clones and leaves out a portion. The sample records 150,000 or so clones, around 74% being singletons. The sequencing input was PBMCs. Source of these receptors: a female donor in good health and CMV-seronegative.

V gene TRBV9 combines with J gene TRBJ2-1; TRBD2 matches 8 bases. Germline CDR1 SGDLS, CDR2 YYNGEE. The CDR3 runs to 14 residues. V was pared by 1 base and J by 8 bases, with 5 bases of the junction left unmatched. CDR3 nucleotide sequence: TGTGCCAGCAGCGTAAGCGGGAGTATCGATGAGCAGTTCTTC. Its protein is CASSVSGSIDEQFF.

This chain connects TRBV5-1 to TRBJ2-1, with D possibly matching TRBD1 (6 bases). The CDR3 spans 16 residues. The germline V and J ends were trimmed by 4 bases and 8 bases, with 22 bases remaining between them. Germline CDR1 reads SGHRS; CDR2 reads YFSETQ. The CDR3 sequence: CASSRTLAGAVDEQFF. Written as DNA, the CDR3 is TGCGCCAGCAGCCGAACCCTGGCAGGGGCAGTCGATGAGCAGTTCTTC.

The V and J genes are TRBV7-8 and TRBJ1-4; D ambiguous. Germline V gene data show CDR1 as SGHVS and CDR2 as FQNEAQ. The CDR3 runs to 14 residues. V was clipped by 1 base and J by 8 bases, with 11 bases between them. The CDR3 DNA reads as TGTGCCAGCAGCTTAGATAACAGTGGAGAAAAACTGTTTTTT. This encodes CASSLDNSGEKLFF.

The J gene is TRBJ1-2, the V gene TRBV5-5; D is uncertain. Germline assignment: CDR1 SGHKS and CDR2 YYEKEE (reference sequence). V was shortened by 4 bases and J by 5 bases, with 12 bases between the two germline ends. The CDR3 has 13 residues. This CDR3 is CASSGEARYGYTF. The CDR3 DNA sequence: TGTGCCAGCAGCGGTGAGGCCCGGTATGGCTACACCTTC.

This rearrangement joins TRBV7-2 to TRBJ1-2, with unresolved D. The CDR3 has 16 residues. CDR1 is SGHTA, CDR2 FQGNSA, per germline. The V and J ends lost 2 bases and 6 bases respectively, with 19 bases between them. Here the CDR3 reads CASSLSVAGGKDGYTF. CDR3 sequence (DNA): TGTGCCAGCAGCTTAAGCGTTGCGGGAGGTAAAGATGGCTACACCTTC.

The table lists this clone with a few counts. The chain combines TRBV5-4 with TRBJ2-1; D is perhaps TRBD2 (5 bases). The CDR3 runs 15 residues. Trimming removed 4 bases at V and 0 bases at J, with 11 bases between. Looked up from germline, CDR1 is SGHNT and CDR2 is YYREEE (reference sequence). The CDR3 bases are TGTGCCAGCAGCATGGACTTGAGCTCCTACAATGAGCAGTTCTTC. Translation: CASSMDLSSYNEQFF.

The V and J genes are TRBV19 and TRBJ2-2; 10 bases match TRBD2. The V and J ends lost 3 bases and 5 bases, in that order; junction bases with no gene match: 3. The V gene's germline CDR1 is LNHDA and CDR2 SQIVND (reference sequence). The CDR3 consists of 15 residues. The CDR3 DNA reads TGTGCCAGTAGTATTAGCGGGAGGACTACCGGGGAGCTGTTTTTT. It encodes CASSISGRTTGELFF.

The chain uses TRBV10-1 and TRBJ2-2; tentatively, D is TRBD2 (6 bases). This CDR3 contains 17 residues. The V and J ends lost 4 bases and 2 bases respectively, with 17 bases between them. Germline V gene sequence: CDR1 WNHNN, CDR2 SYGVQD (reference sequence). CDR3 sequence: CASSGPAGTSNTGELFF. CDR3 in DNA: TGCGCCAGCAGTGGTCCCGCCGGGACTTCAAACACCGGGGAGCTGTTTTTT.

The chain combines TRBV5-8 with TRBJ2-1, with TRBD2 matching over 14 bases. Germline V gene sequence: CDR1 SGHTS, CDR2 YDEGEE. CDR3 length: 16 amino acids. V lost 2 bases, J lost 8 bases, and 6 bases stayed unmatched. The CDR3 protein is CASSLLGLAGAHEQFF. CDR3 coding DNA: TGTGCCAGCAGCTTATTGGGACTAGCGGGAGCCCATGAGCAGTTCTTC.

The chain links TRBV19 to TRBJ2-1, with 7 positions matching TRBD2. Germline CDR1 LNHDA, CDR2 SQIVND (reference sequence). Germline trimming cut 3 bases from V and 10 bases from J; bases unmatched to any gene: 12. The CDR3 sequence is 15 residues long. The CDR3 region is CASSMGGGQPREQFF. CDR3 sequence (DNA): TGTGCCAGTAGTATGGGGGGGGGTCAGCCCAGGGAGCAGTTCTTC.

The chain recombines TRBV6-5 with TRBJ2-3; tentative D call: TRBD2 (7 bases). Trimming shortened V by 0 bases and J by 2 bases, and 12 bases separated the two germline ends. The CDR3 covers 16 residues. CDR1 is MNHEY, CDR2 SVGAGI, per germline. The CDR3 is CASSYSRGGPTDTQYF. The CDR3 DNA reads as TGTGCCAGCAGTTACTCTCGCGGGGGCCCCACAGATACGCAGTATTTT.

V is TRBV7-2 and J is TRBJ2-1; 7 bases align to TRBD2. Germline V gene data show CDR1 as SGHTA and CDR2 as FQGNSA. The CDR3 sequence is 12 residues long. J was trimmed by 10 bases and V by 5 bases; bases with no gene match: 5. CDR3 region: CASSPTSSEQFF. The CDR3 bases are TGTGCCAGCAGCCCGACTAGCTCCGAGCAGTTCTTC.

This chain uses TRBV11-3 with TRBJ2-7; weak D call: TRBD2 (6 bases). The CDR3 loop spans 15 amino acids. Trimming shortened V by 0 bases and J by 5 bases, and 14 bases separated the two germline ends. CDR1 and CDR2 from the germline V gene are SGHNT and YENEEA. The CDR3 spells CASSLDVWRANEQYF. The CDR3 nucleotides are TGTGCCAGCAGCTTAGACGTGTGGAGGGCGAACGAGCAGTACTTC.

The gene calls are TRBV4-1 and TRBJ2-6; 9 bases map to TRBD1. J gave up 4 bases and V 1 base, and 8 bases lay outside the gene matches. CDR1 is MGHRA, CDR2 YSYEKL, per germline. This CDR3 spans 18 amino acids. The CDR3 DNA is TGCGCCAGCAGCCAAGTCGTGGGACAGGGTTCCGGGGCCAACGTCCTGACTTTC. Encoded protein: CASSQVVGQGSGANVLTF.

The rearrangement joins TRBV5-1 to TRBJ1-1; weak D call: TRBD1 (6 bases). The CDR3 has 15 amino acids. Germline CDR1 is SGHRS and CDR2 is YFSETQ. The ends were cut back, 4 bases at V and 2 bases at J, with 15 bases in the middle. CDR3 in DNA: TGCGCCAGCAGCCTGATTCCAGGGGCTAACACTGAAGCTTTCTTT. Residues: CASSLIPGANTEAFF. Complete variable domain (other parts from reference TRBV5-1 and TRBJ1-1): KAGVTQTPRYLIKTRGQQVTLSCSPISGHRSVSWYQQTPGQGLQFLFEYFSETQRNKGNFPGRFSGRQFSNSRSEMNVSTLELGDSALYLCASSLIPGANTEAFFGQGTRLTVV.

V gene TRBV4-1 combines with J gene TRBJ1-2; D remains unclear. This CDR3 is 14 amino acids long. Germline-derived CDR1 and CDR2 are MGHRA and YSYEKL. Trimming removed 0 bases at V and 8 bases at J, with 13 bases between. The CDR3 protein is CASSQDIGGRGYTF. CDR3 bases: TGCGCCAGCAGCCAAGATATAGGCGGCCGAGGCTACACCTTC.

This chain's CDR3 is CASSSRTETGHYGYTF. Written as DNA, the CDR3 is TGTGCCAGCAGCTCCCGGACGGAGACAGGCCACTATGGCTACACCTTC. The chain couples TRBV7-2 to TRBJ1-2; maybe TRBD1 (6 bases). The CDR3 loop spans 16 amino acids. Between the trimmed V and J ends, which lost 4 bases and 3 bases, there was a span of 18 bases. The V gene's germline CDR1 is SGHTA and CDR2 FQGNSA.

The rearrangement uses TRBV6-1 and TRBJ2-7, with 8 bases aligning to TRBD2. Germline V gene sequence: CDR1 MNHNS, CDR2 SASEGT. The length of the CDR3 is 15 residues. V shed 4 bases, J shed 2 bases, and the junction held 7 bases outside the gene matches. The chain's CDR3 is CASSGLAGLTYEQYF. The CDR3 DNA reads TGTGCCAGCAGTGGATTAGCGGGACTGACCTACGAGCAGTACTTC.

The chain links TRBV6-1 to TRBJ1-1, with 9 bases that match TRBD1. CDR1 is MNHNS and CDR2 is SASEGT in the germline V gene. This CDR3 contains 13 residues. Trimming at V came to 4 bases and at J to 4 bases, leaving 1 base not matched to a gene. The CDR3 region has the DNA TGTGCCAGCAGTGGGGACAGGGCCACTGAAGCTTTCTTT. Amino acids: CASSGDRATEAFF.

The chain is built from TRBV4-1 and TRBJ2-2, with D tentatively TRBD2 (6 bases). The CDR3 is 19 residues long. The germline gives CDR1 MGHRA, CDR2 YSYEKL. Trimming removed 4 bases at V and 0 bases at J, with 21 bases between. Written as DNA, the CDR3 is TGCGCCAGCAGCCCCTTTCTCGTGGTTTTAGCGGCGAACACCGGGGAGCTGTTTTTT. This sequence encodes CASSPFLVVLAANTGELFF.

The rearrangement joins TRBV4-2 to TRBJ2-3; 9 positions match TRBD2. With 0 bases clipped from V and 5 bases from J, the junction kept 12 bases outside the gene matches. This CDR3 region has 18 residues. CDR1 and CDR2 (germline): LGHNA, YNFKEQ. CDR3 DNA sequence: TGTGCCAGCAGCCAAGACGGGGTTGCGGGGGGGCTAGGAGATACGCAGTATTTT. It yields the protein CASSQDGVAGGLGDTQYF.

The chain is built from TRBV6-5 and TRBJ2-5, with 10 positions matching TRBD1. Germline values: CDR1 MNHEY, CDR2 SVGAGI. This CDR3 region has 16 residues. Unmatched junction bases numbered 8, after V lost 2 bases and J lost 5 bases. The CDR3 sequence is CASSYATGGAGETQYF. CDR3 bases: TGTGCCAGCAGTTACGCGACAGGGGGCGCAGGGGAGACCCAGTACTTC.

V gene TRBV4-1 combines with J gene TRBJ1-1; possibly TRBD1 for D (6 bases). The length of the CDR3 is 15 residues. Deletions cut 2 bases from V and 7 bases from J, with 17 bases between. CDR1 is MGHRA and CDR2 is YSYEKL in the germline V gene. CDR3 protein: CASSQTAQGGIEAFF. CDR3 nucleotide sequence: TGCGCCAGCAGCCAAACCGCACAGGGAGGGATTGAAGCTTTCTTT.

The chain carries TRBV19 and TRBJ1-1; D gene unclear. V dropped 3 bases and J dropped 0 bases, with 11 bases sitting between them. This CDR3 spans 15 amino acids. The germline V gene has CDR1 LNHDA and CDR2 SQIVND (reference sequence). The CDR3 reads CASSILSRMNTEAFF. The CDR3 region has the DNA TGTGCCAGTAGTATTTTAAGCAGGATGAACACTGAAGCTTTCTTT.

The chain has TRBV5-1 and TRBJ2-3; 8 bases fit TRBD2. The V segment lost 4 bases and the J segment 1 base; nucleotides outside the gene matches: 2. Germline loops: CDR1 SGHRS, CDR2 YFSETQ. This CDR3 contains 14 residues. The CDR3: CASSQTSGTDTQYF. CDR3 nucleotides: TGCGCCAGCAGCCAGACTAGCGGCACAGATACGCAGTATTTT.

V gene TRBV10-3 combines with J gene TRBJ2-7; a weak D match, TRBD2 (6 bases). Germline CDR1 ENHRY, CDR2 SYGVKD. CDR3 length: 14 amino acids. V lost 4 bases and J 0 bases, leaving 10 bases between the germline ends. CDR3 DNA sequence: TGTGCCATCAGTGCTGTTAGCGGCTCCTACGAGCAGTACTTC. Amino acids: CAISAVSGSYEQYF.

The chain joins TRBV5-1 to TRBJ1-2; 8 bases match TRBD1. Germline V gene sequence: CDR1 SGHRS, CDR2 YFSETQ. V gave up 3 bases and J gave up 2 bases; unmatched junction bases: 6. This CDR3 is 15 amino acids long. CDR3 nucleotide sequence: TGCGCCAGCAGCTCCGGGACAGGAGGGAACTATGGCTACACCTTC. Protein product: CASSSGTGGNYGYTF.